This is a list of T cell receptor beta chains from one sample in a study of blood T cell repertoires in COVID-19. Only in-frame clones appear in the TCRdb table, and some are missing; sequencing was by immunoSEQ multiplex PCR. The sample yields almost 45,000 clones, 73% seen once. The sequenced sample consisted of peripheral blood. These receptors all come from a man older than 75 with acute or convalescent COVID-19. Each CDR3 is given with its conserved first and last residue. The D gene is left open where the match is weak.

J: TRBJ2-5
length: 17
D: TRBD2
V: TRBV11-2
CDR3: CASSLGRLAGGQETQYF

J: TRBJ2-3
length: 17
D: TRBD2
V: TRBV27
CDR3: CASSLSRGREGTDTQYF

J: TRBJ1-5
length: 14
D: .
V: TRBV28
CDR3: CASSGAGNRQPQHF

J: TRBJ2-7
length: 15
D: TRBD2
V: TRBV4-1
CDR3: CASSYGTSQLDEQYF

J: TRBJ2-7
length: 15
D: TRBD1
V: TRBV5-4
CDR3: CASSPRTGGFYEQYF

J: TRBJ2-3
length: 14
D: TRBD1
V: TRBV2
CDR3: CASSEGQGPDTQYF

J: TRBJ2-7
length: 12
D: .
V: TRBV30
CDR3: CAWMAGNYEQYF

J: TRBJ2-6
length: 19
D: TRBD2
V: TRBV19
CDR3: CASRLRAGAAPSGANVLTF

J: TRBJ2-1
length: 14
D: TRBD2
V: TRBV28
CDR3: CASSFGGGRNEQFF

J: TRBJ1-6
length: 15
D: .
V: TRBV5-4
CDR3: CASSFPGDPNSPLHF